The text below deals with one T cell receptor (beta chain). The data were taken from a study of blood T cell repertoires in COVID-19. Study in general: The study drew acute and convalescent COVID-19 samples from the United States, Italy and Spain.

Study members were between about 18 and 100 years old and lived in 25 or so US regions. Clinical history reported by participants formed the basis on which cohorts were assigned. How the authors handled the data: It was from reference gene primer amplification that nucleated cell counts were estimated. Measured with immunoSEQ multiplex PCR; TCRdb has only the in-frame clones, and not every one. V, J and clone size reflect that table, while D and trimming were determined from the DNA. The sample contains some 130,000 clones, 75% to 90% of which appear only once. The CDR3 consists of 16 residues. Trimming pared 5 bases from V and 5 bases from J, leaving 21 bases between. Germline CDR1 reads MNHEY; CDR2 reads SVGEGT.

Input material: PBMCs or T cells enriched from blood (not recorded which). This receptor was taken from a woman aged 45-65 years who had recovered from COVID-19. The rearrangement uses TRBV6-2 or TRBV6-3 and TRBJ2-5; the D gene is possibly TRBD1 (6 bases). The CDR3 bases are TGTGCCAGCAGTGCCGACCTGATGACAGGCTCTGAGACCCAGTACTTC. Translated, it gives CASSADLMTGSETQYF.